Presented here are 31 T cell receptor beta chains from one specimen sequenced in a study of a mutant IDH1 vaccine in newly diagnosed glioma. No antigen has been assigned to these receptors. Stated time point: week 5, during vaccination. Vaccinated patients received 300 ug of mutant IDH1 20-mer peptide per dose, with topical imiquimod. Clones were read by immunoSEQ multiplex PCR, and TCRdb kept only the in-frame ones, dropping some. The table includes about 37,000 clones, around 83% detected once. This material consisted of PBMCs, taken from a glioma patient whose treatment included an IDH1 peptide vaccine. Source of these receptors: a man aged 25-40 years with glioma.

This chain links TRBV6-5 with TRBJ1-1, with 8 bases that match TRBD1. Trimming took 5 bases from V and 6 from J; bases not matched to a gene: 5. Germline CDR1 and CDR2: MNHEY and SVGAGI. The CDR3 totals 13 residues. The CDR3 sequence: CASSKKQGAEAFF. The DNA of the CDR3 is TGTGCCAGCAGTAAAAAACAGGGGGCTGAAGCTTTCTTT.

This clone was detected once. The chain has TRBV19 and TRBJ2-2, with D maybe TRBD1 (6 bases). There are 15 residues in the CDR3. V was clipped by 5 bases and J by 0 bases, with 10 bases between them. Germline loops: CDR1 LNHDA, CDR2 SQIVND (reference sequence). CDR3 sequence: CASSLGHSNTGELFF. The CDR3 bases are TGTGCCAGTAGTTTGGGACACTCGAACACCGGGGAGCTGTTTTTT.

This clone was detected a few times. The rearrangement joins TRBV10-3 to TRBJ2-1, with D possibly matching TRBD1 (6 bases). The CDR3 spans 11 residues. The V and J ends lost 11 bases and 6 bases respectively, with 11 bases between them. Germline V gene lookup returns CDR1 ENHRY and CDR2 SYGVKD. The CDR3 here is CAVGAGNEQFF. The DNA for the CDR3 is TGTGCCGTGGGGGCGGGCAATGAGCAGTTCTTC.

The chain links TRBV2 to TRBJ1-5; D not resolved. Deletions cut 7 bases from V and 0 bases from J, with 16 bases between. The germline V gene has CDR1 SNHLY and CDR2 FYNNEI. The CDR3 contains 16 residues. The CDR3 nucleotides read TGTGCCAGCACCCTTGGGAGGGCTTATAGCAATCAGCCCCAGCATTTT. Its translation: CASTLGRAYSNQPQHF.

The chain is built from TRBV6-1 and TRBJ2-7; tentative D call: TRBD2 (6 bases). This CDR3 comprises 13 residues. Germline V gives CDR1 MNHNS, CDR2 SASEGT. Trimming stripped 4 bases from V and 3 bases from J, with 10 bases between. The chain's CDR3 is CASSVGTLYEQYF. The CDR3 DNA reads as TGTGCCAGCAGTGTCGGGACTCTCTACGAGCAGTACTTC.

Regarding this clone: An end of the junction does not agree with germline; a read error may underlie this. V and J are TRBV6-5 and TRBJ1-2, with no clear D. The CDR3 has 11 residues. CDR1 MNHEY and CDR2 SVGAGI come from the germline V gene. The CDR3 protein is CASSDSYGYTF. CDR3 DNA sequence: TGTGCCAGCAGTGACTCCTATGGCTACACCTTC.

The sample holds a few counts of this clone. This rearrangement joins TRBV4-3 to TRBJ1-1; 8 bases are a match to TRBD1. CDR3 size: 14 residues. The germline V gene has CDR1 LGHNA and CDR2 YSLEER. After removal of 1 base from V and 5 bases from J, the junction contained 3 bases not matched to a gene. CDR3 in amino acids: CASSQVNRGTEAFF. In DNA form, the CDR3 reads TGCGCCAGCAGCCAAGTAAACAGGGGGACTGAAGCTTTCTTT.

This chain joins TRBV11-2 and TRBJ1-2, with 7 bases that match TRBD1. Germline V lookup: CDR1 SGHAT, CDR2 FQNNGV. The CDR3 loop spans 14 amino acids. J was trimmed by 8 bases and V by 0 bases; bases with no gene match: 6. The DNA of the CDR3 is TGTGCCAGCAGCTTAGAGCGTCAGGGGGGCGGCTACACCTTC. Encoded protein: CASSLERQGGGYTF.

This chain links TRBV9 with TRBJ1-4; D remains ambiguous. V was trimmed by 4 bases and J by 0 bases, leaving 7 bases between them. The length of the CDR3 is 14 residues. CDR1 is SGDLS and CDR2 is YYNGEE in the germline V gene. The CDR3 reads CASSPNPTNEKLFF. The CDR3 DNA follows: TGTGCCAGCAGCCCGAATCCAACTAATGAAAAACTGTTTTTT.

The J gene is TRBJ2-1, the V gene TRBV5-3; TRBD2 agrees at 12 bases. TRBV5-3 is placed among ORFs of uncertain function. The CDR3 is 18 amino acids. V trimming: 0 bases; J trimming: 10 bases; junction bases outside the gene matches: 14. CDR3 region: CARSLAQTSGSKVSEQFF. The CDR3 DNA is TGTGCCAGAAGCTTGGCCCAGACTAGCGGGAGTAAAGTGAGCGAGCAGTTCTTC.

The chain uses TRBV10-1 and TRBJ1-1; no firm D call. CDR3 length: 14 residues. The germline gives CDR1 WNHNN, CDR2 SYGVQD (reference sequence). V was pared by 3 bases and J by 3 bases, with 11 bases between. In DNA, the CDR3 is TGCGCCAGCAGTGAACAAGGAAGGCACACTGAAGCTTTCTTT. The encoded protein is CASSEQGRHTEAFF.

In this sample, this clone turned up once. The chain joins TRBV5-1 to TRBJ1-2; D ambiguous. V lost 3 bases and J 4 bases, leaving 10 bases between the germline ends. In germline, CDR1 is SGHRS, CDR2 YFSETQ. The CDR3 sequence is 13 residues long. The chain's CDR3 is CASSSSLAYGYTF. The CDR3 DNA follows: TGCGCCAGCAGCTCCTCCTTAGCCTATGGCTACACCTTC.

The chain links TRBV30 to TRBJ2-5, with 9 bases matching TRBD1. V gave up 8 bases and J gave up 1 base; unmatched junction bases: 8. The CDR3 totals 14 residues. Germline CDR1 reads GTSNPN; CDR2 reads SVGIG (reference sequence). CDR3 amino acids: CASEPGQGQETQYF. The CDR3, as DNA: TGTGCCAGCGAACCGGGACAGGGCCAAGAGACCCAGTACTTC.

This chain joins TRBV11-3 and TRBJ2-5, with D possibly TRBD2 on 6 matching bases. CDR3 size: 17 residues. Germline V lookup: CDR1 SGHNT, CDR2 YENEEA. Trimming pared 0 bases from V and 1 base from J, leaving 15 bases between. In nucleotides, the CDR3 is TGTGCCAGCAGCTTAGATGGTGGTGGAGGGGCCCAAGAGACCCAGTACTTC. This gives the protein CASSLDGGGGAQETQYF.

The J gene is TRBJ2-6, the V gene TRBV5-6, with 9 bases matching TRBD1. Germline V lookup: CDR1 SGHDT, CDR2 YYEEEE. The ends lost 6 bases at V and 4 bases at J; junction bases unmatched: 11. The CDR3 sequence is 17 residues long. The CDR3 loop is CASIAGTGISGANVLTF. The CDR3 DNA is TGTGCCAGCATCGCCGGGACAGGGATCTCGGGGGCCAACGTCCTGACTTTC.

The V and J genes are TRBV30 and TRBJ2-2, with 9 bases that match TRBD1. From germline, CDR1 is GTSNPN and CDR2 SVGIG (reference sequence). V was clipped by 2 bases and J by 4 bases; unmatched bases: 2. CDR3 length: 14 amino acids. CDR3 sequence: CAWSQQGATGELFF. CDR3 bases: TGTGCCTGGAGTCAACAGGGGGCCACCGGGGAGCTGTTTTTT.

The V call is TRBV6-1, the J call TRBJ2-7, with TRBD1 matching over 11 bases. V dropped 1 base and J dropped 3; count of bases not matched to a gene: 2. Germline V CDR1 and CDR2: MNHNS, SASEGT. The CDR3 has 15 residues. The CDR3 spells CASSEEGTGGYEQYF. DNA for the CDR3: TGTGCCAGCAGTGAAGAGGGGACAGGGGGCTACGAGCAGTACTTC.

This chain uses TRBV6-5 with TRBJ1-4; D is unclear. V lost 5 bases to trimming and J lost 0 bases, with 10 bases between them. The CDR3 totals 15 residues. Looked up from germline, CDR1 is MNHEY and CDR2 is SVGAGI. The CDR3, as DNA: TGTGCCAGCAGTCAAACCTGGCCAACTAATGAAAAACTGTTTTTT. It codes for CASSQTWPTNEKLFF.

The rearrangement uses TRBV11-2 and TRBJ2-1, with 7 bases lining up with TRBD2. The germline CDR1 and CDR2 sequences are SGHAT and FQNNGV. The CDR3 length is 13 residues. With 6 bases clipped from V and 3 bases from J, the junction kept 2 bases outside the gene matches. The CDR3 DNA is TGTGCCAGCAGTCGGACTAGCTACAATGAGCAGTTCTTC. It is translated as CASSRTSYNEQFF.

The chain joins TRBV5-8 to TRBJ2-7; no reliable D call. This CDR3 is 9 amino acids long. The V end was cut by 10 bases, the J end by 2 bases, with 4 bases between. CDR1 is SGHTS, CDR2 YDEGEE, per germline. The CDR3 sequence: CAGPYEQYF. Written as DNA, the CDR3 is TGTGCCGGACCCTACGAGCAGTACTTC.

The V and J genes are TRBV4-3 and TRBJ2-7; no reliable D call. The CDR3 covers 14 residues. The germline CDR1 and CDR2 sequences are LGHNA and YSLEER. Trimming took 0 bases from V and 7 from J, leaving 13 bases between them. CDR3 protein: CASSQDLTRREQYF. The CDR3 DNA sequence: TGCGCCAGCAGCCAAGATCTCACGAGGAGAGAGCAGTACTTC.

The V call is TRBV21-1, the J call TRBJ2-2; the table's D call of TRBD2 was not tested on the DNA. TRBV21-1 is flagged as a pseudogene. The CDR3 is 15 amino acids. CDR3 residues: CASSKFGGQTGELFF. CDR3 DNA: TGTGCCAGCAGCAAATTCGGGGGGCAAACCGGGGAGCTGTTTTTT.

The chain's CDR3 is CASSLSWGRAEETQYF. The CDR3 DNA is TGTGCCAGCAGTTTATCCTGGGGTAGAGCAGAAGAGACCCAGTACTTC. The rearrangement joins TRBV27 to TRBJ2-5; D is ambiguous. There are 16 residues in the CDR3. The germline V and J ends were trimmed by 0 bases and 3 bases, with 14 bases remaining between them. Germline V gives CDR1 MNHEY, CDR2 SMNVEV (reference sequence).

The gene calls are TRBV6-1 and TRBJ1-2; 7 nucleotides align to TRBD1. The germline V gene encodes CDR1 MNHNS and CDR2 SASEGT. J was trimmed by 3 bases and V by 0 bases; bases with no gene match: 4. CDR3 size: 15 residues. The chain's CDR3 is CASSEASDRDYGYTF. CDR3 nucleotides: TGTGCCAGCAGTGAAGCCAGCGACAGGGACTATGGCTACACCTTC.

The chain couples TRBV28 to TRBJ2-7; unclear D gene. The CDR3 sequence is 12 residues long. Germline V gene data show CDR1 as MDHEN and CDR2 as SYDVKM. Trimming took off 1 base at V and 5 bases at J, with 6 bases between the two ends. CDR3 sequence (DNA): TGTGCCAGCAGTTTATTAGATAACGAGCAGTACTTC. Residues: CASSLLDNEQYF.

This chain joins TRBV7-2 and TRBJ2-2; D is undetermined. CDR1 is SGHTA and CDR2 is FQGNSA in the germline V gene. The ends were cut back, 1 base at V and 5 bases at J, with 8 bases in the middle. There are 14 residues in the CDR3. The CDR3 DNA reads as TGTGCCAGCAGCTTAGTAGGCCGGACCGGGGAGCTGTTTTTT. Its protein is CASSLVGRTGELFF.

V usage is TRBV6-6 and J usage is TRBJ2-5, with 9 bases lining up with TRBD1. V was clipped by 7 bases and J by 5 bases; unmatched bases: 8. This CDR3 region has 14 residues. Germline CDR1 is MNHNY and CDR2 is SVGAGI (reference sequence). CDR3 nucleotide sequence: TGTGCCAGCACCCGCGGACAGGGGTACGAGACCCAGTACTTC. Translated: CASTRGQGYETQYF.

This clone came up once. This sequence joins TRBV4-3 and TRBJ2-7, with TRBD1 matching over 12 bases. This CDR3 is 18 amino acids long. V trimming: 1 base; J trimming: 7 bases; junction bases outside the gene matches: 14. Per the germline V gene, CDR1 is LGHNA and CDR2 is YSLEER. CDR3 sequence (DNA): TGCGCCAGCAGCCAAGGCCACGGGACAGGGGGCCGTTCGTGGGAGCAGTACTTC. The encoded protein is CASSQGHGTGGRSWEQYF.

The rearrangement uses TRBV5-6 and TRBJ1-5; 7 bases align to TRBD1. CDR1 is SGHDT and CDR2 is YYEEEE in the germline V gene. Trimming cost V 3 bases and J 7 bases; bases outside gene matches: 7. This CDR3 has 14 amino acids. The CDR3 here is CASSYGQAGQPQHF. As DNA, the CDR3 is TGTGCCAGCAGCTATGGACAGGCTGGGCAGCCCCAGCATTTT.

CDR3 region: CASSSTGATEAFF. The CDR3 coding sequence is TGTGCCAGCAGCTCTACAGGGGCCACTGAAGCTTTCTTT. The chain is built from TRBV7-3 and TRBJ1-1, with 7 bases matching TRBD1. Germline CDR1 reads SGHTA; CDR2 reads FQGTGA. The J segment lost 4 bases and the V segment lost 4 bases, leaving 3 bases of the junction unmatched. This CDR3 comprises 13 residues.

The genes are TRBV6-6 and TRBJ2-7; D unresolved. The CDR3 is made up of 14 amino acids. V was cut by 0 bases and J by 2 bases, with 8 bases left in between. Germline CDR1 and CDR2: MNHNY and SVGAGI (reference sequence). CDR3 amino acids: CASSYSMGAYEQYF. Written as DNA, the CDR3 is TGTGCCAGCAGTTACTCGATGGGCGCCTACGAGCAGTACTTC.